Sequencing of this T cell receptor beta chain was carried out in a study of blood T cell repertoires in COVID-19. Study in general: Both acute and convalescent COVID-19 samples were obtained from the United States, Italy and Spain.

Profiling relied on immunoSEQ multiplex PCR, and the TCRdb table lists in-frame clones only, not all of them. Found here are fewer than 65,000 clones, roughly 85% of them singletons; the top ten hold about a sixth. CDR1 SQVTM and CDR2 ANQGSEA come from the germline V gene. The CDR3 totals 15 residues. J gave up 2 bases and V 5 bases, and 9 bases lay outside the gene matches. This clone was counted a few times. The sequence derives from a human donor in a cohort sampled during active COVID-19. Sample: peripheral blood. The V gene is TRBV29-1, the J gene TRBJ2-3, with 8 nucleotides matching TRBD1. The CDR3, as DNA: TGCAGCGTTTCCTCCGGGACAGGAACCACAGATACGCAGTATTTT. Its translation is CSVSSGTGTTDTQYF.